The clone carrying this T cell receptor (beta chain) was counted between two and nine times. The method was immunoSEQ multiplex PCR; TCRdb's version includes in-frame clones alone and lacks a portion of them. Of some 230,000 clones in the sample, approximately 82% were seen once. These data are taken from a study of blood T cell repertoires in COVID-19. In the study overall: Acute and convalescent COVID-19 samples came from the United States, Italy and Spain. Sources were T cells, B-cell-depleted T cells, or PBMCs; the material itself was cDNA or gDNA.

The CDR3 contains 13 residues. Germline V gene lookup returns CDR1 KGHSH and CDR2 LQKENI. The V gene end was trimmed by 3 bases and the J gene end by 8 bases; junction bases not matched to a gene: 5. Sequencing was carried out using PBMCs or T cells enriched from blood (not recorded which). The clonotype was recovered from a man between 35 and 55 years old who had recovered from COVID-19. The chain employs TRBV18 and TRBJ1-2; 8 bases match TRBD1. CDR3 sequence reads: CASSPDREGGYTF. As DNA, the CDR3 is TGTGCCAGCTCACCGGACAGGGAAGGGGGCTACACCTTC.